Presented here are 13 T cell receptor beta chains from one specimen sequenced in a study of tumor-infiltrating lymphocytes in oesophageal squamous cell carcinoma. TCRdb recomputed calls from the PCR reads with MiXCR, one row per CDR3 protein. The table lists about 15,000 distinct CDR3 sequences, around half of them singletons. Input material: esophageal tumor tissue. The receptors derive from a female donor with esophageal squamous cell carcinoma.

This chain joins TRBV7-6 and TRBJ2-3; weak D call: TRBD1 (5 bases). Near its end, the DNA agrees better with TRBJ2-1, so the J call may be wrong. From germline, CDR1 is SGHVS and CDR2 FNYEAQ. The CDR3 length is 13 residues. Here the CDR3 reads CASSFAGKHEQFF. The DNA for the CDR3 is TGTGCCAGCAGCTTTGCAGGGAAACATGAGCAGTTCTTC.

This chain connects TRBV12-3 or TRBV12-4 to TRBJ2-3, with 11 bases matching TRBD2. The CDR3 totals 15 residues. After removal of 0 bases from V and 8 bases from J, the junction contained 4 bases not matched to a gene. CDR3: CASSLAGTSGITQYF. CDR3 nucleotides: TGTGCCAGCAGTTTAGCCGGGACTAGCGGTATTACGCAGTATTTT.

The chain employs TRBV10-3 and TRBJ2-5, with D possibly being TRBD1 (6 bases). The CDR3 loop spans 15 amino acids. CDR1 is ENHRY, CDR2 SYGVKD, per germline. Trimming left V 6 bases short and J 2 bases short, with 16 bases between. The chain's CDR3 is CAISGTGTHQETQYF. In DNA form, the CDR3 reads TGTGCCATCAGCGGAACCGGGACACATCAAGAGACCCAGTACTTC.

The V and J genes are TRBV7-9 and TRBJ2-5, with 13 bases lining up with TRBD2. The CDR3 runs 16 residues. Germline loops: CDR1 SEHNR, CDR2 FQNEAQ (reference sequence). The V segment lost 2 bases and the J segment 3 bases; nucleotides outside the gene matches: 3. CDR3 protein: CASSLLGLAGKETQYF. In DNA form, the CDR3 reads TGTGCCAGCAGCTTATTGGGACTAGCGGGGAAAGAGACCCAGTACTTC.

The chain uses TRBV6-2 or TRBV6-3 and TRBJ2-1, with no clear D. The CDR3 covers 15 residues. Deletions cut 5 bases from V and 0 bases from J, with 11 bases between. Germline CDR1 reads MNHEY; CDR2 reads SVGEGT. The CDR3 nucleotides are TGTGCCAGCAGTGTTGACCCGAGCTCCTACAATGAGCAGTTCTTC. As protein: CASSVDPSSYNEQFF.

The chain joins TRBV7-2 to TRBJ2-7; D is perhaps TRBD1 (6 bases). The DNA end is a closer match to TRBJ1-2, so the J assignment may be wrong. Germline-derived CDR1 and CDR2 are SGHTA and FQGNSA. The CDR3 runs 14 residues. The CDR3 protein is CASSFGQHNYGYTF. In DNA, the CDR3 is TGTGCCAGCAGCTTCGGACAGCACAACTATGGCTACACCTTC.

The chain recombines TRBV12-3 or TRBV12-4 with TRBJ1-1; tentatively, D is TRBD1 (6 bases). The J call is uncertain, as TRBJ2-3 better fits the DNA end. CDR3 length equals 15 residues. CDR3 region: CASTSQGTSTDTQYF. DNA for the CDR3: TGTGCCAGCACCTCACAGGGAACAAGCACAGATACGCAGTATTTT.

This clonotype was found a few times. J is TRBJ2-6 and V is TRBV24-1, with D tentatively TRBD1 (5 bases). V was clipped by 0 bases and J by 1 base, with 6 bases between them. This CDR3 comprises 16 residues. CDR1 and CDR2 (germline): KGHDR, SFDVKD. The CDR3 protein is CATSDLRGSGANVLTF. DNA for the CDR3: TGTGCCACCAGTGATTTGAGGGGTTCTGGGGCCAACGTCCTGACTTTC.

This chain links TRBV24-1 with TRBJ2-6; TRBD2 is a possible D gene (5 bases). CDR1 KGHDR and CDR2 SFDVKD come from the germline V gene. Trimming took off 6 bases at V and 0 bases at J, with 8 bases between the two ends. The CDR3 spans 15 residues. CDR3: CATSLTNSGANVLTF. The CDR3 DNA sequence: TGTGCCACCAGTTTGACTAACTCTGGGGCCAACGTCCTGACTTTC.

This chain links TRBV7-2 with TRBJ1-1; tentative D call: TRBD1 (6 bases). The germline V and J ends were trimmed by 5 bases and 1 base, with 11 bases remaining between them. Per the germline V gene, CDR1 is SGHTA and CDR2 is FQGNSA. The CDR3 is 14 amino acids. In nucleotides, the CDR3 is TGTGCCAGCAGCCACACAGGGAAGAACACTGAAGCTTTCTTT. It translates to CASSHTGKNTEAFF.

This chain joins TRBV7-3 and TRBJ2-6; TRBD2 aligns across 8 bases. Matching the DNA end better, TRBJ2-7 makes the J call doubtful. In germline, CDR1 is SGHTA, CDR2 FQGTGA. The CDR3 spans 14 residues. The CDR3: CASSIAGWDREQYF. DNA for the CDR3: TGTGCCAGCAGCATAGCGGGATGGGATCGGGAGCAGTACTTC.

Here the CDR3 DNA reads TGTGCCAGCACACTAGCGGGGGGCTACAATGAGCAGTTCTTC. Translation gives CASTLAGGYNEQFF. This chain uses TRBV6-1 with TRBJ2-7; 12 nucleotides align to TRBD2. The closer fit of TRBJ2-1 to the DNA end suggests the J call may be wrong. Germline lookup yields CDR1 MNHNS and CDR2 SASEGT. This CDR3 comprises 14 residues.

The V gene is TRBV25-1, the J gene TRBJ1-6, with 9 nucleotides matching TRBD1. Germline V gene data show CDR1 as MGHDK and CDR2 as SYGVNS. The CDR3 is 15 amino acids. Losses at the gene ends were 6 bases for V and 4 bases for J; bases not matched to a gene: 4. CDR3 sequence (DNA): TGTGCCAGCAGCCTACAGGGGGCGTATAATTCACCCCTCCACTTT. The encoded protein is CASSLQGAYNSPLHF.